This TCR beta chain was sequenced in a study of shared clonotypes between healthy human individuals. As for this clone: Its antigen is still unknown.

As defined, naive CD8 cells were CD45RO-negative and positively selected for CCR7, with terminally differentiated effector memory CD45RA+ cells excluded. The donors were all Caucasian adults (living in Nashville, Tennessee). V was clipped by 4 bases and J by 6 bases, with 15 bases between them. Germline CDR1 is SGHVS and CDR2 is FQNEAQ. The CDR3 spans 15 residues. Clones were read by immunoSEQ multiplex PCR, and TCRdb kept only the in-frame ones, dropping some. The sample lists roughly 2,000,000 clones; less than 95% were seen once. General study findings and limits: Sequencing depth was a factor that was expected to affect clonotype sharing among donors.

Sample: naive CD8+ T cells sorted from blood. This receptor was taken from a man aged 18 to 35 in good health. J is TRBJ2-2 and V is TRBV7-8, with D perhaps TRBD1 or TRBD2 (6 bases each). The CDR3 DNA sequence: TGTGCCAGCAGCTCGGGGGCTGGGGACCCCGGGGAGCTGTTTTTT. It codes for CASSSGAGDPGELFF. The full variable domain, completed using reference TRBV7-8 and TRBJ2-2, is GAGVSQSPRYKVAKRGQDVALRCDPISGHVSLFWYQQALGQGPEFLTYFQNEAQLDKSGLPSDRFFAERPEGSVSTLKIQRTQQEDSAVYLCASSSGAGDPGELFFGEGSRLTVL.